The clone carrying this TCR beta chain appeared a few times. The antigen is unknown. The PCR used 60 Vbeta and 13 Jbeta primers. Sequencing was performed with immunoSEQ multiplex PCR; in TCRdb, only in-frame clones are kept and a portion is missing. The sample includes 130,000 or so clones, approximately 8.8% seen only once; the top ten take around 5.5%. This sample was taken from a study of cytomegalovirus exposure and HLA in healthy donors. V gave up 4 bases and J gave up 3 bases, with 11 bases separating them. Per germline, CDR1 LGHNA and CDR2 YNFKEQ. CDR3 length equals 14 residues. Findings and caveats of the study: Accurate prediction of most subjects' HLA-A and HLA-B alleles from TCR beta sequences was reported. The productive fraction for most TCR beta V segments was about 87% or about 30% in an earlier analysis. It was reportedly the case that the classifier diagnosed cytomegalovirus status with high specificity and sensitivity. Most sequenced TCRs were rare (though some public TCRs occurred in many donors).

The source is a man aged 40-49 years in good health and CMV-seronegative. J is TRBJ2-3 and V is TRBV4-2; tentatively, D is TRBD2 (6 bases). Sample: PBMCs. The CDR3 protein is CASSLRLETDTQYF. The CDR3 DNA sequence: TGTGCCAGCAGCCTCCGACTAGAAACAGATACGCAGTATTTT.